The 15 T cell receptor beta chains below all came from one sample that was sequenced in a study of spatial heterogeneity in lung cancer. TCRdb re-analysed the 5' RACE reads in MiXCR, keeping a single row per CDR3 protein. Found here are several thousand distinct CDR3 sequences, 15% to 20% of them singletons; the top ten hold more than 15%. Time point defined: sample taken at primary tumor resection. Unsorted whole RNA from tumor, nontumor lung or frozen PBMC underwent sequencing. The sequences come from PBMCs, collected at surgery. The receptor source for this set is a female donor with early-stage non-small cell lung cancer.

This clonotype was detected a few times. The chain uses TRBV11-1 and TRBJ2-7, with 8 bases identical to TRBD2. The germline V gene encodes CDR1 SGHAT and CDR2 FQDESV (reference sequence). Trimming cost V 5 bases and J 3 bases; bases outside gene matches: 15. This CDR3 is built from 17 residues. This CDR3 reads CASSLFSGMSVGYEQYF. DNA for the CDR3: TGTGCCAGCAGCCTGTTTAGCGGGATGTCGGTGGGCTACGAGCAGTACTTC.

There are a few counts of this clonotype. This CDR3 reads CASSSDHVYGYTF. The CDR3 coding sequence is TGTGCCAGCAGTTCTGACCATGTGTATGGCTACACCTTC. J is TRBJ1-2 and V is TRBV6-5; D gene ambiguous. Germline loops: CDR1 MNHEY, CDR2 SVGAGI. The CDR3 is 13 amino acids. V lost 4 bases and J 5 bases, leaving 11 bases between the germline ends.

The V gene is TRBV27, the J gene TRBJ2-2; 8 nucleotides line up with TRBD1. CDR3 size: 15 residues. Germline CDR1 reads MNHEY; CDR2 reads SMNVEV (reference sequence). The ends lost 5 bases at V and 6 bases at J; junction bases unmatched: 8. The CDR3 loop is CASSPRTGRAGELFF. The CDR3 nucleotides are TGTGCCAGCAGTCCCCGGACAGGGCGGGCCGGGGAGCTGTTTTTT.

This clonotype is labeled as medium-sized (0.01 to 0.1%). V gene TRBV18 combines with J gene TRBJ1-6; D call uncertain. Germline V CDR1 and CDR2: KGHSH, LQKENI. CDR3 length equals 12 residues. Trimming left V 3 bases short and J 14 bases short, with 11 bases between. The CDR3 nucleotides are TGTGCCAGCTCACCCGGACCCGACGCCCTCCACTTT. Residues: CASSPGPDALHF. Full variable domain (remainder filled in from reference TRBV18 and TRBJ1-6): NAGVMQNPRHLVRRRGQEARLRCSPMKGHSHVYWYRQLPEEGLKFMVYLQKENIIDESGMPKERFSAEFPKEGPSILRIQQVVRGDSAAYFCASSPGPDALHFGNGTRLTVT.

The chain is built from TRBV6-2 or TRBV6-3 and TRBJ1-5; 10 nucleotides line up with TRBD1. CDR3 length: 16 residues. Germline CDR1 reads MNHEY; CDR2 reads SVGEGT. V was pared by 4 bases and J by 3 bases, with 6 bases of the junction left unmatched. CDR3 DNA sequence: TGTGCCAGCAGTTCCGGGACAGGGGCGAACAATCAGCCCCAGCATTTT. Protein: CASSSGTGANNQPQHF.

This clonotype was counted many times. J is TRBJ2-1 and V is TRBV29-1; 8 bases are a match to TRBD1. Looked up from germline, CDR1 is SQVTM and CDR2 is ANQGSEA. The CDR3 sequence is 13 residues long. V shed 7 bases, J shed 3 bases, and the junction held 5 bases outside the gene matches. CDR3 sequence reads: CSANRGDYNEQFF. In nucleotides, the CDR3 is TGCAGCGCTAACAGGGGGGACTACAATGAGCAGTTCTTC.

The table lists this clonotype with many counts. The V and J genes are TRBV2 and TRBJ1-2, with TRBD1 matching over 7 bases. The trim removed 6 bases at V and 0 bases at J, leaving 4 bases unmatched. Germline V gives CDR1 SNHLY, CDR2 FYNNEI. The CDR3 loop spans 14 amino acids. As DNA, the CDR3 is TGTGCCAGCAGCCGGGACAGACCTAACTATGGCTACACCTTC. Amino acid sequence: CASSRDRPNYGYTF.

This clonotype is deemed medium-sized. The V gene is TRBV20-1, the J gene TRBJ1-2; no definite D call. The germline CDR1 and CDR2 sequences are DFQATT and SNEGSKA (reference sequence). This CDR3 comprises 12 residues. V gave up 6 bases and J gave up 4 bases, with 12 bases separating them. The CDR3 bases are TGCAGTGCCCCCGACTGGCCCTATGGCTACACCTTC. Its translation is CSAPDWPYGYTF.

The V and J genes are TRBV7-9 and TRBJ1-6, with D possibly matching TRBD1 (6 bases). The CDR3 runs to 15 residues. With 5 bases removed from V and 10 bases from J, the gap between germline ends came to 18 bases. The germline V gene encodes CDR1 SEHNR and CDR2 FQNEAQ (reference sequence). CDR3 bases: TGTGCCAGCAGCACCGCGGGTACAGGGAACTCACCCCTCCACTTT. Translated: CASSTAGTGNSPLHF.

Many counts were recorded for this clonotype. The CDR3 nucleotides are TGCAGTGCTAGTGCCCCCCCGGAATATCCTAGCACAGATACGCAGTATTTT. Translation: CSASAPPEYPSTDTQYF. The gene calls are TRBV20-1 and TRBJ2-3; no firm D call. V was pared by 3 bases and J by 0 bases, with 19 bases between. This CDR3 comprises 17 residues. Germline V gives CDR1 DFQATT, CDR2 SNEGSKA (reference sequence).

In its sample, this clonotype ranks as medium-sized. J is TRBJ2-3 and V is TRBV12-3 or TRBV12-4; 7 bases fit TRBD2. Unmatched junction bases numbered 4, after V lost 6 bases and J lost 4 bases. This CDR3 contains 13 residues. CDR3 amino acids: CASRTSFADTQYF. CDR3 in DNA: TGTGCCAGCAGGACTAGCTTCGCAGATACGCAGTATTTT.

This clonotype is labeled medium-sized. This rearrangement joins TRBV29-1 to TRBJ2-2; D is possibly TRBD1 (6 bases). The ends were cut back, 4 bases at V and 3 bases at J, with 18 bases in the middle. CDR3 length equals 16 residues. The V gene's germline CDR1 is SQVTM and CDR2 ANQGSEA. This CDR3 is CSVGPRGGEDTGELFF. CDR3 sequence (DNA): TGCAGCGTTGGCCCTCGAGGGGGAGAAGACACCGGGGAGCTGTTTTTT.

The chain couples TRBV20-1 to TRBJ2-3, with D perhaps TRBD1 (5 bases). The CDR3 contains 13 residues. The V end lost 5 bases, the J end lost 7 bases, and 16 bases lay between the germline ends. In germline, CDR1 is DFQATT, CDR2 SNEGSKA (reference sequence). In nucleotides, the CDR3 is TGCAGTGCTGGCTCGGTAGGGGCATATACGCAGTATTTT. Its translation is CSAGSVGAYTQYF.

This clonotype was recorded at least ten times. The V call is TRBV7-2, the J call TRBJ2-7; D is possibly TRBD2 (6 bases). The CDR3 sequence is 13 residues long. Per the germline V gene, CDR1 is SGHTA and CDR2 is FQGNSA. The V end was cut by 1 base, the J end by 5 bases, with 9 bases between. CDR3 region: CASSLVWEDEQYF. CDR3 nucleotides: TGTGCCAGCAGCTTAGTATGGGAGGACGAGCAGTACTTC. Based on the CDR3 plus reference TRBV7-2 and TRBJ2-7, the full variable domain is GAGVSQSPSNKVTEKGKDVELRCDPISGHTALYWYRQSLGQGLEFLIYFQGNSAPDKSGLPSDRFSAERTGGSVSTLTIQRTQQEDSAVYLCASSLVWEDEQYFGPGTRLTVT.

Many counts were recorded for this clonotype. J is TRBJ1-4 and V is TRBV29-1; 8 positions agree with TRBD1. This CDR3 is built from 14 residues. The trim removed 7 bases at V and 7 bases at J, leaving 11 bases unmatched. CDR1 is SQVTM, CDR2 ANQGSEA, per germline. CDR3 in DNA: TGCAGCGCAGCGCCCCAGGGGGCGGGTGAAAAACTGTTTTTT. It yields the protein CSAAPQGAGEKLFF.